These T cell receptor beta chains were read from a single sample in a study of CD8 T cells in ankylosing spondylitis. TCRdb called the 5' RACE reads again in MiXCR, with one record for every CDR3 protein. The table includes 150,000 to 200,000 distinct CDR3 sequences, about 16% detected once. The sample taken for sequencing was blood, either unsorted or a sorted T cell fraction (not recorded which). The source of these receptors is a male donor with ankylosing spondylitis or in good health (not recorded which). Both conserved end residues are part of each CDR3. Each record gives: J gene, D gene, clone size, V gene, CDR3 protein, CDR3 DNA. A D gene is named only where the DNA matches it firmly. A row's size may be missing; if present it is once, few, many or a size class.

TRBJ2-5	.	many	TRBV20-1	CSAPGPDQTQYF	TGCAGTGCTCCGGGCCCCGACCAGACCCAGTACTTC
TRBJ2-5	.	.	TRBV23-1	CASSQSRNREETQYF	TGCGCCAGCAGTCAATCCCGAAATAGGGAGGAGACCCAGTACTTC
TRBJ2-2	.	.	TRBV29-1	CSVEEWEGNTGELFF	TGCAGCGTTGAAGAATGGGAAGGGAACACCGGGGAGCTGTTTTTT
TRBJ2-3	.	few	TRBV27	CASSTTADTQYF	TGTGCCAGCAGTACGACGGCAGATACGCAGTATTTT
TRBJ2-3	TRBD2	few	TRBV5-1	CASSQGLAGITDTQYF	TGCGCCAGCAGCCAAGGACTAGCGGGGATCACAGATACGCAGTATTTT
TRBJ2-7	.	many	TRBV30	CAWSVWASEQYF	TGTGCCTGGAGTGTGTGGGCTTCCGAGCAGTACTTC
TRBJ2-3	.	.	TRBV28	CASSFSPLESGADMQYF	TGTGCCAGCAGTTTCTCACCACTAGAGTCAGGTGCAGATATGCAGTATTTT
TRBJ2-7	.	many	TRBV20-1	CSASHRNEQYF	TGCAGTGCTAGCCACCGAAACGAGCAGTACTTC
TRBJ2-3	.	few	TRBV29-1	CSVFPDSTDTQYF	TGCAGCGTTTTCCCGGATAGCACAGATACGCAGTATTTT
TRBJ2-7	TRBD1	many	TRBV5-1	CASSLQWQGAYEQYF	TGCGCCAGCAGCTTGCAATGGCAGGGGGCCTACGAGCAGTACTTC
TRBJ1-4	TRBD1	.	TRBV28	CASSPRTGDNEKLFF	TGTGCCAGCAGTCCCCGGACAGGGGATAATGAAAAACTGTTTTTT
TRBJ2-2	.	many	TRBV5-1	CASSLQDRYTGELFF	TGCGCCAGCAGCTTACAGGACCGTTACACCGGGGAGCTGTTTTTT
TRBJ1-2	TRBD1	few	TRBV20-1	CSAGQGFGGYTF	TGCAGTGCTGGACAGGGGTTTGGTGGCTACACCTTC
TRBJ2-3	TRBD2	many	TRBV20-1	CSARGLAGGTDTQYF	TGCAGTGCTCGCGGACTAGCGGGAGGAACAGATACGCAGTATTTT
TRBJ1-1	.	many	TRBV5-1	CASSLAYGFGVGTEAFF	TGCGCCAGCAGCTTGGCCTATGGTTTCGGTGTGGGAACTGAAGCTTTCTTT
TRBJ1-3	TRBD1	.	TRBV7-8	CASSSVTGAGNTIYF	TGTGCCAGCAGCAGCGTGACAGGGGCTGGAAACACCATATATTTT
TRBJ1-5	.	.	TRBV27	CASSLGGLNSNQPQHF	TGTGCCAGCAGTTTAGGGGGGCTTAATAGCAATCAGCCCCAGCATTTT
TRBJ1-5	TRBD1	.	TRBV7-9	CASSAGDRGPGQPQHF	TGTGCCAGCAGCGCCGGCGACAGGGGGCCCGGTCAGCCCCAGCATTTT
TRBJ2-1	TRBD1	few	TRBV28	CASYQQGNEQFF	TGTGCCAGCTACCAACAGGGGAATGAGCAGTTCTTC
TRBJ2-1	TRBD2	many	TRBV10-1	CASSGTLIRLAGGNDEQFF	TGCGCCAGCAGTGGAACCCTTATCCGACTAGCGGGAGGGAATGATGAGCAGTTCTTC
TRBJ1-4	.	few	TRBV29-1	CSVGKDEKLFF	TGCAGCGTGGGGAAGGATGAAAAACTGTTTTTT
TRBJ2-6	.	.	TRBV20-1	CSASTRGSGANVLTF	TGCAGTGCTAGTACAAGGGGTAGTGGGGCCAACGTCCTGACTTTC
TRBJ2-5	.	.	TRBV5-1	CASSRTEETQYF	TGCGCCAGCAGTCGGACGGAAGAGACCCAGTACTTC
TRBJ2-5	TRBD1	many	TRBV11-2	CASSRDSRIETQYF	TGTGCCAGCAGTCGGGACAGCAGGATAGAGACCCAGTACTTC
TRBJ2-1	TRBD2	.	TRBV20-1	CSAGSGRVGEQFF	TGCAGTGCTGGTAGCGGGAGGGTAGGTGAGCAGTTCTTC
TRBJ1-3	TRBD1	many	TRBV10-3	CAISRQGGSGNTIYF	TGTGCCATCAGCCGACAGGGAGGTTCTGGAAACACCATATATTTT
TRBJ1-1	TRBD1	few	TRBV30	CAWDLGQGRSTEAFF	TGTGCCTGGGATCTTGGACAGGGTAGGAGCACTGAAGCTTTCTTT